This T cell receptor beta chain was identified during a study of CD8+CD57+ T cells in acquired aplastic anemia. Across the whole study: Across the sorted CD4+ and CD8+ cells, DNA amounts averaged roughly 3 ug.

All patients picked for sequencing had shown, by flow cytometry, an expansion of CD8+CD57+ cells. At blood sampling, none of the patients had yet received therapy. According to the study, genomic DNA was the template for TCR beta VDJ and CDR3 profiling. TCRdb independently ran MiXCR on the reads; one entry per CDR3 protein. This sample has around 200,000 distinct CDR3 sequences, with 50% to 65% found just once. The sample holds a few counts of this clonotype. V was shortened by 5 bases and J by 3 bases, with 10 bases between the two germline ends. Germline CDR1 and CDR2: MNHNS and SASEGT. This CDR3 comprises 13 residues.

The chain combines TRBV6-1 with TRBJ1-1; D gene uncertain. This TCR derives from a human donor with aplastic anemia. The sequenced sample was sorted CD4+, CD8+, or CD8+CD57+ T cells (not recorded which) from PBMCs. The CDR3 region is CASSNGRYTEAFF. The CDR3 DNA follows: TGTGCCAGCAGTAATGGACGGTACACTGAAGCTTTCTTT.